This T cell receptor (beta chain) was identified in a study of shared clonotypes between healthy human individuals. Whole-study findings and limits: Represented genetic and exposure-history diversity was restricted by having few donors.

As concerns this clone: Its antigen is as yet unknown.

Several immunoSEQ plates received, in even portions, the genomic DNA of each subset. Profiling relied on immunoSEQ multiplex PCR, and the TCRdb table lists in-frame clones only, not all of them. This repertoire shows some 1,400,000 clones, around 97% found once; its top ten account for 1% to 1.5%. Germline V lookup: CDR1 MDHEN, CDR2 SYDVKM. The CDR3 spans 15 residues. V gave up 6 bases and J gave up 6 bases; unmatched junction bases: 8. The V and J genes are TRBV28 and TRBJ2-1; 10 bases map to TRBD2. The receptor comes from a man aged 30-40 years in good health. Sequencing was performed on naive CD4+ T cells sorted from blood. Subset denoted: CD45RA+ positively selected. The CDR3 is CASSGLAGVLNEQFF. In nucleotides, the CDR3 is TGTGCCAGCAGCGGGCTAGCGGGAGTGCTCAATGAGCAGTTCTTC.